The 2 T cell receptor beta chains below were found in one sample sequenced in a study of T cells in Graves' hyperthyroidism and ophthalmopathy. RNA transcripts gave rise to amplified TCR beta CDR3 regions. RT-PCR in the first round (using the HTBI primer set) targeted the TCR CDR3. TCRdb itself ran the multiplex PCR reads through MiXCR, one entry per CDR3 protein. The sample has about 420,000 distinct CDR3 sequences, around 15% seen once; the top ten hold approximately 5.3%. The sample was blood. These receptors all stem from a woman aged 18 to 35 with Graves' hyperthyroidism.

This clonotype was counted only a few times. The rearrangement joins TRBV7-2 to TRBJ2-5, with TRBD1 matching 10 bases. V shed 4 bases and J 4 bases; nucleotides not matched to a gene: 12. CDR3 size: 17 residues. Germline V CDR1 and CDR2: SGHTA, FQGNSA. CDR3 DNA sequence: TGTGCCAGCAGCTCGCTGGGACAGGGGAGTACGAGAGAGACCCAGTACTTC. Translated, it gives CASSSLGQGSTRETQYF.

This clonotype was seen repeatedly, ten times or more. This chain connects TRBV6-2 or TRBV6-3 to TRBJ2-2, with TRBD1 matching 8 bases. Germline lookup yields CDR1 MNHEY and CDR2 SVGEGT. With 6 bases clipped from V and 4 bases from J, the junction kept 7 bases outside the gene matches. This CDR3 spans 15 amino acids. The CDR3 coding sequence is TGTGCCAGCAGGGACAGGGACCATATCACCGGGGAGCTGTTTTTT. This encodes CASRDRDHITGELFF.